This T cell receptor (beta chain) emerged from a study of CD8+CD57+ T cells in acquired aplastic anemia. The wider study: Sorted CD4+ and CD8+ cells gave an average of roughly 3 ug of DNA. Overall study results and limits: Controls and patients did not differ significantly in CD8+ Simpson's diversity.

TCR beta VDJ and CDR3 profiles were obtained from a genomic DNA template. TCRdb fed the reads into MiXCR, producing one record per CDR3 protein. The sample shows approximately 220,000 distinct CDR3 sequences, around half of them seen only once. About this clonotype: Its antigen is undetermined.

The CDR3 loop spans 18 amino acids. Looked up from germline, CDR1 is SEHNR and CDR2 is FQNEAQ (reference sequence). Trimming removed 0 bases from V and 6 bases from J; junction bases left unmatched: 12. Patients chosen for sequencing had shown CD8+CD57+ cell expansion by flow cytometry. Each patient had severe acquired aplastic anemia. Patients were untreated when blood was sampled. The sequenced sample consisted of sorted CD4+, CD8+, or CD8+CD57+ T cells (not recorded which) from PBMCs. V is TRBV7-9 and J is TRBJ1-2; 11 bases match TRBD1. The clonotype was recovered from a human donor with aplastic anemia. CDR3: CASSLADRGRKVRDGYTF. DNA for the CDR3: TGTGCCAGCAGCTTAGCGGACAGGGGGCGGAAAGTGCGCGATGGCTACACCTTC.